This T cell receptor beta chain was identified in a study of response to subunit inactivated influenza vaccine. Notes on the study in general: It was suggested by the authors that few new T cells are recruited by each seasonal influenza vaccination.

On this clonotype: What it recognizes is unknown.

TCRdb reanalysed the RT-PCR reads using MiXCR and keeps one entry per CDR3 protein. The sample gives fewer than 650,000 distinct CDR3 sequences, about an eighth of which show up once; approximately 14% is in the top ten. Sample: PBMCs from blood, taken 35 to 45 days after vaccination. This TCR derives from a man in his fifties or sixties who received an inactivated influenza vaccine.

CDR3 nucleotides: TGTGCCTGGATAGGGGGGCCCTACGAGCAGTACTTC. This codes for CAWIGGPYEQYF. This chain joins TRBV30 and TRBJ2-7; D tentatively reads TRBD1 or TRBD2 (6 bases each). Germline V gene sequence: CDR1 GTSNPN, CDR2 SVGIG (reference sequence). V shed 4 bases and J shed 2 bases, with 9 bases lying between them. The CDR3 has 12 residues.